A single sample is the source of the 15 T cell receptor beta chains below, sequenced in a study of technical replicates of blood from four donors. Clones were read by immunoSEQ multiplex PCR, and TCRdb kept only the in-frame ones, dropping some. The table has more than 90,000 clones, nearly 96% seen once; the top ten hold approximately 0.2%. Sequenced sample: T cells isolated from PBMCs. The origin of the receptors is a human donor in good health.

This sequence joins TRBV9 and TRBJ1-5; TRBD1 agrees at 7 bases. V shed 3 bases, J shed 7 bases, and the junction held 7 bases outside the gene matches. Per the germline V gene, CDR1 is SGDLS and CDR2 is YYNGEE. The CDR3 extends over 14 amino acids. The CDR3 nucleotides read TGTGCCAGCAGCGGACAGGGAGCGGAGCAGCCCCAGCATTTT. It encodes CASSGQGAEQPQHF.

This clone is a singleton in its sample. The V call is TRBV2, the J call TRBJ1-2; tentatively, D is TRBD1 (5 bases). CDR3 size: 16 residues. Trimming left V 6 bases short and J 5 bases short, with 22 bases between. Germline CDR1 is SNHLY and CDR2 is FYNNEI. CDR3 bases: TGTGCCAGCAGCTCTCCCCGGACAAAAGAGTCGTATGGCTACACCTTC. Amino acids: CASSSPRTKESYGYTF.

The chain couples TRBV2 to TRBJ1-2; D not certain. The V end lost 6 bases, the J end lost 4 bases, and 12 bases lay between the germline ends. This CDR3 has 13 residues. Looked up from germline, CDR1 is SNHLY and CDR2 is FYNNEI. This chain's CDR3 is CASSVTTVYGYTF. The CDR3 coding sequence is TGTGCCAGCAGCGTGACAACAGTCTATGGCTACACCTTC.

The CDR3 is CASSAVGQAYEQYF. The DNA for the CDR3 is TGTGCCAGCAGCGCCGTGGGACAAGCCTACGAGCAGTACTTC. The rearrangement uses TRBV6-5 and TRBJ2-7, with a possible D match to TRBD1 (6 bases). Germline V gene sequence: CDR1 MNHEY, CDR2 SVGAGI. With 6 bases removed from V and 2 bases from J, the gap between germline ends came to 14 bases. The CDR3 covers 14 residues.

The rearrangement uses TRBV10-1 and TRBJ2-1; 8 bases align to TRBD2. The CDR3 has 16 amino acids. Germline CDR1 is WNHNN and CDR2 is SYGVQD (reference sequence). The V gene end was trimmed by 6 bases and the J gene end by 6 bases; junction bases not matched to a gene: 13. DNA for the CDR3: TGCGCCAGCAGCGACCCCTCCGGGGGGGATTTCAATGAGCAGTTCTTC. As protein: CASSDPSGGDFNEQFF.

The chain couples TRBV6-9 to TRBJ1-5, with 8 nucleotides matching TRBD1. The CDR3 length is 15 residues. Germline V lookup: CDR1 MNHGY, CDR2 SVAAGI. V was clipped by 6 bases and J by 7 bases; unmatched bases: 11. As DNA, the CDR3 is TGTGCCAGCAGAGCTGACAGGGGACACGGCCAGCCCCAGCATTTT. Translated: CASRADRGHGQPQHF.

This chain connects TRBV7-8 to TRBJ1-2; 7 positions match TRBD1. The CDR3 is made up of 15 amino acids. The V gene's germline CDR1 is SGHVS and CDR2 FQNEAQ. With V trimmed by 4 bases and J by 7 bases, 12 bases remained unmatched. The CDR3 nucleotides read TGTGCCAGCAGCTCCGGCACAGGGGAGGCAAGTGGCTACACCTTC. It specifies CASSSGTGEASGYTF.

The genes are TRBV28 and TRBJ2-3; 8 bases map to TRBD2. V lost 5 bases to trimming and J lost 0 bases; unmatched junction nucleotides: 10. From germline, CDR1 is MDHEN and CDR2 SYDVKM. The CDR3 sequence is 17 residues long. In DNA form, the CDR3 reads TGTGCCAGCAGTCCTTCACTTAGCGGGAAAAGCACAGATACGCAGTATTTT. It encodes CASSPSLSGKSTDTQYF.

The chain combines TRBV5-8 with TRBJ2-2, with 10 bases that match TRBD2. Looked up from germline, CDR1 is SGHTS and CDR2 is YDEGEE. This CDR3 has 17 residues. The ends lost 0 bases at V and 7 bases at J; junction bases unmatched: 9. Here the CDR3 reads CASSLALLAGLDGELFF. The CDR3 DNA reads as TGTGCCAGCAGCTTGGCCTTACTAGCGGGATTGGACGGGGAGCTGTTTTTT.

This chain links TRBV9 with TRBJ1-1; 7 positions agree with TRBD1. V lost 0 bases and J lost 4; bases outside the gene matches: 6. The CDR3 runs to 15 residues. Germline CDR1 and CDR2: SGDLS and YYNGEE. The CDR3 DNA reads TGTGCCAGCAGCGTAGACGGACAGGCGGCCACTGAAGCTTTCTTT. Its protein product is CASSVDGQAATEAFF. The whole variable domain, remainder taken from reference TRBV9 and TRBJ1-1, is DSGVTQTPKHLITATGQRVTLRCSPRSGDLSVYWYQQSLDQGLQFLIQYYNGEERAKGNILERFSAQQFPDLHSELNLSSLELGDSALYFCASSVDGQAATEAFFGQGTRLTVV.

The chain has TRBV11-1 and TRBJ2-3; 7 nucleotides align to TRBD2. Germline loops: CDR1 SGHAT, CDR2 FQDESV (reference sequence). V lost 3 bases to trimming and J lost 5 bases; unmatched junction nucleotides: 11. CDR3 length: 16 amino acids. The CDR3 bases are TGTGCCAGCAGCTTGGGCGGGAGACAGTTGGGAGATACGCAGTATTTT. Translated: CASSLGGRQLGDTQYF.

J is TRBJ1-2 and V is TRBV6-5; 7 bases line up with TRBD1. Per germline, CDR1 MNHEY and CDR2 SVGAGI. This CDR3 region has 14 residues. Germline trimming cut 5 bases from V and 3 bases from J; bases unmatched to any gene: 6. CDR3 protein: CASSLNRGHYGYTF. CDR3 coding DNA: TGTGCCAGCAGTCTCAACAGGGGACACTATGGCTACACCTTC.

The V call is TRBV5-6, the J call TRBJ2-1; 7 bases line up with TRBD2. The germline V gene has CDR1 SGHDT and CDR2 YYEEEE. Trimming removed 4 bases from V and 7 bases from J; junction bases left unmatched: 8. There are 14 residues in the CDR3. DNA of the CDR3: TGTGCCAGCAGCCGACGGGACTACACGAATGAGCAGTTCTTC. It translates to CASSRRDYTNEQFF.

V is TRBV6-5 and J is TRBJ1-6; TRBD1 agrees at 7 bases. This CDR3 has 13 residues. Trimming cost V 8 bases and J 7 bases; bases outside gene matches: 5. Germline V gene sequence: CDR1 MNHEY, CDR2 SVGAGI. The CDR3 region has the DNA TGTGCCAGCTTCCAGGGGGTAAATTCACCCCTCCACTTT. Translated: CASFQGVNSPLHF.

The V call is TRBV9, the J call TRBJ2-2; perhaps TRBD2 as D (6 bases). V shed 4 bases and J shed 1 base, with 11 bases lying between them. In germline, CDR1 is SGDLS, CDR2 YYNGEE. The CDR3 runs 15 residues. The CDR3 loop is CASSRDFLNTGELFF. The CDR3 region has the DNA TGTGCCAGCAGCAGGGACTTCTTGAACACCGGGGAGCTGTTTTTT.